Here is one TCR beta chain with its context. Authors' processing steps: It was from reference gene primer amplification that nucleated cell counts were estimated. Some clones are missing from TCRdb's copy, which holds only in-frame ones; the method was immunoSEQ multiplex PCR. V and J calls and clone size are those listed in that table; D and trimming were worked out from the DNA. The sample contains about 440,000 clones, around 89% of which appear only once. The data were obtained in a study of blood T cell repertoires in COVID-19. Study as a whole: There were acute and convalescent COVID-19 samples, and they came from the United States, Italy and Spain. T cells, B-cell-depleted T cells, or PBMCs supplied cDNA or gDNA.

Trimming removed 7 bases from V and 7 bases from J, with 8 bases in between. The CDR3 is made up of 11 amino acids. Sequences were obtained from peripheral blood. This receptor was obtained from a woman in her 30s with acute or convalescent COVID-19. The genes are TRBV12-3 or TRBV12-4 and TRBJ2-1, with no clear D. The CDR3 nucleotides are TGTGCCAGCACCCTCAGGAATGAGCAGTTCTTC. Translation: CASTLRNEQFF.